The 2 T cell receptor beta chains below all came from one sample that was sequenced in a study of blood T cell repertoires in COVID-19. Generated by immunoSEQ multiplex PCR, the TCRdb table keeps only in-frame clones and is missing some. Found here are fewer than 400,000 clones, 70% to 90% of them singletons; the top ten hold about 4%. The sequenced material came from PBMCs or T cells enriched from blood (not recorded which). Receptors were obtained from a man younger than 40 who had recovered from COVID-19.

The V call is TRBV27, the J call TRBJ2-7; 8 bases fit TRBD2. Germline V CDR1 and CDR2: MNHEY, SMNVEV (reference sequence). Trimming at V came to 3 bases and at J to 5 bases, leaving 6 bases not matched to a gene. The length of the CDR3 is 14 residues. This chain's CDR3 is CASSFGTRFNEQYF. CDR3 sequence (DNA): TGTGCCAGCAGTTTCGGGACTAGGTTCAACGAGCAGTACTTC.

The V gene is TRBV2, the J gene TRBJ2-3; 9 bases fit TRBD2. The germline V gene encodes CDR1 SNHLY and CDR2 FYNNEI. The V and J ends lost 5 bases and 7 bases, in that order; junction bases with no gene match: 7. CDR3 size: 14 residues. The CDR3 bases are TGTGCCAGCAGTCTAGGGACTAGCCCATATACGCAGTATTTT. It specifies CASSLGTSPYTQYF. Drawing the rest from reference TRBV2 and TRBJ2-3, the complete variable domain is EPEVTQTPSHQVTQMGQEVILRCVPISNHLYFYWYRQILGQKVEFLVSFYNNEISEKSEIFDDQFSVERPDGSNFTLKIRSTKLEDSAMYFCASSLGTSPYTQYFGPGTRLTVL.